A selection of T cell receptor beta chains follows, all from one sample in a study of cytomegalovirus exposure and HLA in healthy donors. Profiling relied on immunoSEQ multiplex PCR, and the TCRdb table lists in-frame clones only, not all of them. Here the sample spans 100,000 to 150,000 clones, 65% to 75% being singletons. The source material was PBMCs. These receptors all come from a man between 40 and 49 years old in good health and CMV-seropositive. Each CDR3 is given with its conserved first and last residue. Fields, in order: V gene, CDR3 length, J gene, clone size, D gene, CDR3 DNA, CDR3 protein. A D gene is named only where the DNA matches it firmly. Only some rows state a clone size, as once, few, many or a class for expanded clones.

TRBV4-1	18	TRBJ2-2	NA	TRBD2	TGCGCCAGCAGCCAAGTACCCCTAGCGGGAGTAGACACCGGGGAGCTGTTTTTT	CASSQVPLAGVDTGELFF
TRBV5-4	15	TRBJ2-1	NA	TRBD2	TGTGCCAGCAGCTGGACTAGCTCCCTTTACAATGAGCAGTTCTTC	CASSWTSSLYNEQFF
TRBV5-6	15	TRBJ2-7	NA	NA	TGTGCCAGCAGTTTCCTTCTACGGGGGTCCTACGAGCAGTACTTC	CASSFLLRGSYEQYF
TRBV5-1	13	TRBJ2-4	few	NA	TGCGCCAGCAGCACGGGACTGGATGGCATTCAGTACTTC	CASSTGLDGIQYF
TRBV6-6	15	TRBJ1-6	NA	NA	TGTGCCAGCAGCCCTATGTTGGTTTATAATTCACCCCTCCACTTT	CASSPMLVYNSPLHF
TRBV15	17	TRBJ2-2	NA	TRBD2	TGTGCCACCAGCAGAGGACTAGCGGGGGGATCGGCCGGGGAGCTGTTTTTT	CATSRGLAGGSAGELFF
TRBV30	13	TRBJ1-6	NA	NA	TGTGCCTGGAGGGGGCCGTATAATTCACCCCTCCACTTT	CAWRGPYNSPLHF
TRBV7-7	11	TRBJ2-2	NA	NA	TGTGCCAGTATCATTGAGGGGGAGCTGTTTTTT	CASIIEGELFF
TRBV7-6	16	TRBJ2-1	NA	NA	TGTGCCAGCAGCTTAGGTCAATCGCGGGACTACAATGAGCAGTTCTTC	CASSLGQSRDYNEQFF
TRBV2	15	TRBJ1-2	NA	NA	TGTGCCAGCAGTGAAGCAGGGGTCGACTACTATGGCTACACCTTC	CASSEAGVDYYGYTF